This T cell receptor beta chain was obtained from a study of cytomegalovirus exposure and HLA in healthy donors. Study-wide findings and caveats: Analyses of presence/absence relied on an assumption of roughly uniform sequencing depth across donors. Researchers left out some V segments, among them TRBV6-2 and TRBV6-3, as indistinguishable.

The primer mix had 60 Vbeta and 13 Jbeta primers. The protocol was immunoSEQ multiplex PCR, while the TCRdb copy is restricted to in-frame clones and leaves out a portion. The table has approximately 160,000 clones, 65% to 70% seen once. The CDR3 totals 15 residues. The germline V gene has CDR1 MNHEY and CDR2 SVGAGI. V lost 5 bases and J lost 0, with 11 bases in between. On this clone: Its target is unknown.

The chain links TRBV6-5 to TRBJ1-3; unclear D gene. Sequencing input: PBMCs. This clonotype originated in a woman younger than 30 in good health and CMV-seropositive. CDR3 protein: CASSKTATSGNTIYF. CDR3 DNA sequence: TGTGCCAGCAGTAAGACTGCTACCTCTGGAAACACCATATATTTT.